The source of this T cell receptor (beta chain) is a study of T cell responses to AZD1222 COVID-19 vaccine. On this clone: Its antigen is unknown.

Germline CDR1 MDHEN, CDR2 SYDVKM. CDR3 length: 15 amino acids. Trimming took off 6 bases at V and 4 bases at J, with 13 bases between the two ends. The data were produced by immunoSEQ multiplex PCR, yet TCRdb's version contains in-frame clones alone and is incomplete. Among approximately 110,000 clones listed, roughly 85% were seen once. Points from the study as a whole: Possibly, clonal diversity was underestimated; donors were largely white British and included more females.

The sample here was peripheral blood, taken 28 days after the second AZD1222 dose. This sequence originates from an adult who received the AZD1222 COVID-19 vaccine. The J gene is TRBJ1-6, the V gene TRBV28, with a tentative D call TRBD1 (6 bases). The CDR3: CASSGGLGYNSPLHF. In DNA, the CDR3 is TGTGCCAGCAGCGGGGGCCTGGGTTATAATTCACCCCTCCACTTT.